The 23 T cell receptor beta chains presented below share a single source sample, sequenced in a study of cytomegalovirus exposure and HLA in healthy donors. In the PCR, 60 Vbeta and 13 Jbeta primers were used. Assay: immunoSEQ multiplex PCR; the TCRdb copy retains only in-frame clones and omits some. Here the sample spans about 160,000 clones, under 75% being singletons. The specimen sequenced was PBMCs. These receptors came from a woman aged 60 to 75 in good health and CMV-seropositive.

V is TRBV7-8 and J is TRBJ2-7, with D possibly matching TRBD2 (5 bases). V was shortened by 1 base and J by 2 bases, with 9 bases between the two germline ends. CDR3 length equals 14 residues. Germline loops: CDR1 SGHVS, CDR2 FQNEAQ. DNA for the CDR3: TGTGCCAGCAGCTTAGGGGGAGTCACCTACGAGCAGTACTTC. It is translated as CASSLGGVTYEQYF.

The chain links TRBV6-1 to TRBJ1-2; the match to TRBD1 covers 9 bases. Germline values: CDR1 MNHNS, CDR2 SASEGT. CDR3 length: 15 amino acids. V lost 4 bases and J lost 5; bases outside the gene matches: 8. CDR3: CASSGPGQGLYGYTF. The CDR3 DNA reads as TGTGCCAGCAGTGGGCCGGGACAGGGCTTATATGGCTACACCTTC.

This sequence joins TRBV5-4 and TRBJ1-2, with D perhaps TRBD1 (6 bases). The CDR3 length is 15 residues. The V end was cut by 0 bases, the J end by 4 bases, with 13 bases between. CDR1 and CDR2 (germline): SGHNT, YYREEE (reference sequence). The CDR3 DNA reads as TGTGCCAGCAGCTTGGGGTCGGGGGGCGTCTATGGCTACACCTTC. Translation: CASSLGSGGVYGYTF.

This clone was found a few times. The gene calls are TRBV9 and TRBJ2-5; 11 nucleotides line up with TRBD1. TRBJ2-7 explains the end of the DNA better; the J call may be wrong. CDR1 SGDLS and CDR2 YYNGEE come from the germline V gene. This CDR3 comprises 15 residues. CDR3 coding DNA: TGTGCCAGCAGCGTATACGGGACAGGGGGCTACGAGCAGTACTTC. Its translation: CASSVYGTGGYEQYF.

The DNA of the CDR3 is TGTGCCAGCAGCGCGAACCGGGACAGGGCCTACAATGAGCAGTTCTTC. Its protein is CASSANRDRAYNEQFF. The chain has TRBV9 and TRBJ2-1, with 9 nucleotides matching TRBD1. Germline CDR1 SGDLS, CDR2 YYNGEE. CDR3 size: 16 residues. Germline trimming cut 3 bases from V and 2 bases from J; bases unmatched to any gene: 6.

V is TRBV6-6 and J is TRBJ1-1, with D maybe TRBD1 (6 bases). Germline CDR1 and CDR2: MNHNY and SVGAGI (reference sequence). V shed 6 bases and J shed 0 bases, with 14 bases lying between them. The CDR3 has 15 residues. The CDR3 protein is CASSRDRSMNTEAFF. CDR3 nucleotides: TGTGCCAGCAGCCGCGACAGGAGCATGAACACTGAAGCTTTCTTT.

The chain employs TRBV29-1 and TRBJ2-1; D possibly corresponds to TRBD2 (5 bases). Germline V CDR1 and CDR2: SQVTM, ANQGSEA. The germline V and J ends were trimmed by 7 bases and 6 bases, with 19 bases remaining between them. There are 14 residues in the CDR3. The CDR3 spells CSEVVKGETNEQFF. CDR3 DNA sequence: TGCAGCGAGGTCGTGAAGGGAGAAACCAATGAGCAGTTCTTC.

This clone was counted only a few times. The genes are TRBV30 and TRBJ2-5; 10 nucleotides line up with TRBD1. The J call may be in error: the DNA end matches TRBJ2-7 better. CDR3 length: 15 amino acids. Germline CDR1 is GTSNPN and CDR2 is SVGIG (reference sequence). The CDR3 loop reads CAWSEGQGSYYEQYF. Here the CDR3 DNA reads TGTGCCTGGAGTGAGGGACAGGGGTCCTACTACGAGCAGTACTTC.

With regard to this clone: One end of the junction does not line up with germline, which may come from a read error. The genes are TRBV28 and TRBJ1-5; D not certain. Germline V gives CDR1 MDHEN, CDR2 SYDVKM. The CDR3 sequence is 14 residues long. The CDR3 sequence is CASSLVDSNQLQHF. Written as DNA, the CDR3 is TGTGCCAGCAGTTTGGTGGATAGCAATCAGCTCCAGCATTTT.

The chain has TRBV5-1 and TRBJ2-5, with D perhaps TRBD1 (6 bases). Germline V gives CDR1 SGHRS, CDR2 YFSETQ. The length of the CDR3 is 16 residues. V was pared by 6 bases and J by 5 bases, with 23 bases between. The CDR3 loop is CASTSTGQSSTETQYF. CDR3 coding DNA: TGCGCCAGCACCTCAACCGGACAGTCGAGTACCGAGACCCAGTACTTC.

V is TRBV19 and J is TRBJ2-7; TRBD2 might be the D (6 bases). V lost 5 bases and J lost 3, with 11 bases in between. Germline V gives CDR1 LNHDA, CDR2 SQIVND (reference sequence). The CDR3 consists of 13 residues. The CDR3: CASSPAGGYEQYF. CDR3 DNA: TGTGCCAGTAGTCCAGCGGGTGGCTACGAGCAGTACTTC.

V gene TRBV18 combines with J gene TRBJ2-7; D remains ambiguous. CDR3 size: 15 residues. From germline, CDR1 is KGHSH and CDR2 LQKENI. Trimming cost V 3 bases and J 1 base, with 13 bases left between them. The CDR3 DNA is TGTGCCAGCTCACCTGGAACTTCAGCGTCCTACGAGCAGTACTTC. Its translation: CASSPGTSASYEQYF. Together with reference TRBV18 and TRBJ2-7, the CDR3 gives the full variable domain: NAGVMQNPRHLVRRRGQEARLRCSPMKGHSHVYWYRQLPEEGLKFMVYLQKENIIDESGMPKERFSAEFPKEGPSILRIQQVVRGDSAAYFCASSPGTSASYEQYFGPGTRLTVT.

The chain has TRBV18 and TRBJ2-1; 9 bases align to TRBD1. This CDR3 has 14 amino acids. Germline values: CDR1 KGHSH, CDR2 LQKENI. J was trimmed by 10 bases and V by 8 bases; bases with no gene match: 12. This chain's CDR3 is CASRNRGPSWEQFF. CDR3 sequence (DNA): TGTGCCAGCCGAAACAGGGGGCCCTCCTGGGAGCAGTTCTTC.

There are a few counts of this clone. V is TRBV27 and J is TRBJ1-2, with 9 bases that match TRBD1. The V segment lost 6 bases and the J segment 6 bases; nucleotides outside the gene matches: 2. CDR1 and CDR2 from the germline V gene are MNHEY and SMNVEV (reference sequence). The CDR3 consists of 12 residues. Here the CDR3 reads CASRDRGDGYTF. The CDR3 nucleotides read TGTGCCAGCAGGGACAGGGGAGATGGCTACACCTTC.

This clone appeared a few times. The rearrangement links TRBV28 to TRBJ2-7; 10 nucleotides line up with TRBD1. The CDR3 contains 19 residues. Germline CDR1 reads MDHEN; CDR2 reads SYDVKM. The junction had 22 bases not matched to a gene; V was cut back by 7 bases and J by 4 bases. CDR3 sequence: CASIPVGTGAPIAEYEQYF. Written as DNA, the CDR3 is TGTGCCAGCATCCCCGTCGGGACAGGGGCGCCTATTGCTGAATACGAGCAGTACTTC.

There are a few counts of this clone. The chain has TRBV4-3 and TRBJ2-3, with 7 bases fitting TRBD1. This CDR3 has 16 residues. The germline V gene encodes CDR1 LGHNA and CDR2 YSLEER. V dropped 0 bases and J dropped 0; count of bases not matched to a gene: 3. The CDR3 DNA follows: TGCGCCAGCAGCCAAGATACAGGGGCTAGCACAGATACGCAGTATTTT. It translates to CASSQDTGASTDTQYF.

The CDR3 here is CASSQGQRANYGYTF. CDR3 coding DNA: TGCGCCAGCAGCCAGGGACAGCGAGCTAACTATGGCTACACCTTC. The V gene is TRBV4-3, the J gene TRBJ1-2; 7 nucleotides line up with TRBD1. This CDR3 spans 15 amino acids. V shed 3 bases, J shed 0 bases, and the junction held 4 bases outside the gene matches. CDR1 and CDR2 from the germline V gene are LGHNA and YSLEER.

The rearrangement links TRBV7-4 to TRBJ2-7, with D unresolved. The CDR3 extends over 18 amino acids. Germline lookup yields CDR1 SGHVT and CDR2 SQSDAQ. V was pared by 1 base and J by 1 base, with 20 bases between. This CDR3 reads CASSLVAGSSVWSYEQYF. The CDR3, as DNA: TGTGCCAGCAGCTTAGTAGCCGGGTCGTCGGTTTGGTCCTACGAGCAGTACTTC. Together with reference TRBV7-4 and TRBJ2-7, the CDR3 gives the full variable domain: GAGVSQSPRYKVAKRGRDVALRCDSISGHVTLYWYRQTLGQGSEVLTYSQSDAQRDKSGRPSGRFSAERPERSVSTLKIQRTEQGDSAVYLCASSLVAGSSVWSYEQYFGPGTRLTVT.

The chain carries TRBV28 and TRBJ2-5, with no clear D. The J call may be wrong; the DNA end is better matched by TRBJ2-7. The V gene's germline CDR1 is MDHEN and CDR2 SYDVKM. CDR3 size: 12 residues. The CDR3 DNA reads as TGTGCCAGCAGTTTTCCCTTTTACGAGCAGTACTTC. Its protein product is CASSFPFYEQYF.

The V call is TRBV30, the J call TRBJ2-1, with TRBD2 identical over 13 bases. The CDR3 is made up of 14 amino acids. V shed 5 bases, J shed 13 bases, and the junction held 11 bases outside the gene matches. Germline CDR1 and CDR2: GTSNPN and SVGIG (reference sequence). The CDR3: CAWELAGGPRNQFF. The CDR3, as DNA: TGTGCCTGGGAACTAGCGGGAGGGCCCCGTAACCAGTTCTTC. Based on the CDR3 plus reference TRBV30 and TRBJ2-1, the full variable domain is SQTIHQWPATLVQPVGSPLSLECTVEGTSNPNLYWYRQAAGRGLQLLFYSVGIGQISSEVPQNLSASRPQDRQFILSSKKLLLSDSGFYLCAWELAGGPRNQFFGPGTRLTVL.

The sample holds a few counts of this clone. The V and J genes are TRBV19 and TRBJ2-7, with TRBD2 as a possible D gene (6 bases). Germline CDR1 is LNHDA and CDR2 is SQIVND (reference sequence). This CDR3 is 15 amino acids long. V lost 1 base and J lost 3, with 13 bases in between. Here the CDR3 reads CASSIAGTVDYEQYF. DNA for the CDR3: TGTGCCAGTAGTATAGCCGGGACTGTGGACTACGAGCAGTACTTC.

This clone was seen only once. The chain combines TRBV4-1 with TRBJ2-5, with 12 bases lining up with TRBD2. Germline CDR1 MGHRA, CDR2 YSYEKL. Trimming at V came to 5 bases and at J to 5 bases, leaving 12 bases not matched to a gene. The CDR3 runs 17 residues. This CDR3 reads CASSFRTSGKEVETQYF. CDR3 sequence (DNA): TGCGCCAGCAGCTTCCGGACTAGCGGGAAAGAAGTTGAGACCCAGTACTTC.

This clone was counted between two and nine times. CDR3 nucleotide sequence: TGTGCCAGCACTCCCGGGGGGGGACGGTTGAACACTGAAGCTTTCTTT. It is translated as CASTPGGGRLNTEAFF. The chain carries TRBV28 and TRBJ1-1; possibly TRBD1 for D (5 bases). The V gene's germline CDR1 is MDHEN and CDR2 SYDVKM. This CDR3 is 16 amino acids long. Deletions cut 7 bases from V and 0 bases from J, with 18 bases between.